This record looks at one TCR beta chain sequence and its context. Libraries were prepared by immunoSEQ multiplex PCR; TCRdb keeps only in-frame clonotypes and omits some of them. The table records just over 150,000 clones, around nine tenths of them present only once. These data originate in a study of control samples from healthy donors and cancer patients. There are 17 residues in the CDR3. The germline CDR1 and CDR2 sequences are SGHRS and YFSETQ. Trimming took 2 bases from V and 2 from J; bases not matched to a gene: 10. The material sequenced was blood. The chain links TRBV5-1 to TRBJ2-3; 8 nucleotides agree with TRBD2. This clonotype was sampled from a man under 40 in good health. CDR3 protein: CASSLGSGGRPTDTQYF. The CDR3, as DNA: TGCGCCAGCAGCTTAGGGAGCGGGGGTCGACCCACAGATACGCAGTATTTT.